These T cell receptor beta chains were read from a single sample in a study of Graves' ophthalmopathy and Graves' hyperthyroidism. From the multiplex PCR reads, TCRdb called clonotypes with MiXCR, one entry per CDR3 protein. The table has hundreds of thousands of distinct CDR3 sequences, roughly 20% seen once; the top ten hold approximately 7%. Sequencing used peripheral blood. Every receptor here comes from a woman aged 18-29 years with stable Graves' hyperthyroidism. Some clones in this sample may be carry-over from other donors' samples. Both conserved end residues are part of each CDR3. Fields, in order: J gene, clone size, V gene, CDR3 protein. Expanded clones get a size class; other rows say once, few or many, or leave the size out.

>TRBJ1-1|many|TRBV12-3/TRBV12-4
CASSLGAGTEAFF
>TRBJ1-5|many|TRBV30
CAWSVGSNQPQHF
>TRBJ1-6|few|TRBV6-1
CASQPGQANSPLHF
>TRBJ2-7|many|TRBV6-5
CASSYPRTGSSYEQYF
>TRBJ2-2|many|TRBV11-3
CASRYPGTSGTGELFF
>TRBJ1-1|NA|TRBV20-1
CSAEEPQGLVTEAFF
>TRBJ2-7|few|TRBV4-1
CASSQDPGYSYEQYF
>TRBJ1-2|few|TRBV7-3
CASSFGTGRVAGYTF
>TRBJ1-2|NA|TRBV28
CASSRKDRVFGYTF
>TRBJ1-1|few|TRBV27
CASSSRTGTEAFF
>TRBJ1-2|many|TRBV11-2
CASSLDRVSGEYGYTF
>TRBJ2-5|NA|TRBV29-1
CSVVLAGDSETQYF
>TRBJ2-5|many|TRBV24-1
CATSDPGTGEETQYF